This T cell receptor (beta chain) was obtained from a study of sequential checkpoint blockade in melanoma (dated by TCRdb to the late 2010s). About the investigation overall: Patients were assigned by 1:1 randomization to either first-line nivolumab followed by ipilimumab (arm A) or ipilimumab followed by nivolumab (arm B). Maintenance nivolumab came after both trial sequences. TCRbeta immunosequencing was performed on DNA from 75 to 95 pretreatment melanoma tumor samples. Matched tumor biopsies were taken from roughly 21 patients before treatment and at week 13, after single-agent nivolumab (arm A) or ipilimumab (arm B). Roughly four fifths of the matched pre- and post-treatment tumor biopsy pairs came from the same lesion. Points the paper makes about the study in general: Small sample sizes and reduced statistical power limited the analyses of tumor T-cell fraction within each arm. Patients with increases in tumor T-cell fraction and clonality by week 13 were approximately 30 times more likely to achieve clinical benefit. Among patients in the nivolumab-first arm (arm A), tumor TIL clonality before treatment was associated with response (P = .04). Tumor T-cell fraction and clonality were found to correlate with PD-L1 staining and CD8+ T-cell counts but not with mutational load. Larger, independent patient cohorts are needed to validate the response-prediction model that combines TCR metrics and mutation burden.

A distance of 13 bases separates the germline ends of V and J, which lose 6 bases and 2 bases respectively. Based on the germline V gene, the CDR1 and CDR2 sequences are MNHGY and SAAAGT. The CDR3 covers 14 residues, taking in both the cysteine and the phenylalanine. Only the CDR3 DNA stays, 42 bases, in frame from base 1. TCRbeta CDR3 regions were immunosequenced from genomic DNA with the immunoSEQ Assay. Before high-throughput sequencing, genomic DNA was amplified using bias-controlled multiplex PCR. The study's own analysis went as follows. To quantify the absolute abundance of each unique TCRbeta CDR3 region, the sequences were collapsed and filtered. Clonality was defined as 1 minus Pielou's evenness and was calculated using productive rearrangements only. Tumor T-cell fraction was calculated by normalizing TCRbeta template counts to the amount of usable DNA, which was estimated from several housekeeping genes. A previously published method was used to identify clones whose frequencies were significantly greater in on-treatment samples than in baseline samples. Sourced from immuneACCESS, this table was stored by TCRdb with only in-frame sequences that have V and J called. A share of the clones is absent; for the studies checked, an unresolved V gene accounts for under half, and the remainder has no known explanation. V and J calls and clone size are as listed in that table; D and trimming were resolved from the DNA. The sample records about 390 clones, more than 13% of which are singletons. The ten largest clones add up to under 9.5% of the sample.

In this sample, this clone turned up a few times. Its antigen has not been determined. Per-nucleotide qualities are absent, and no much larger clonotype sits a single base away. This specimen's treatment or condition label, per the study, means: randomized to nivolumab then ipilimumab (arm A) or the reverse (arm B). None of the patients in the trial had previously been given DNA-damaging chemotherapy. The samples were obtained from melanoma patients enrolled in CheckMate 064, an open-label, randomized phase II trial testing sequential checkpoint blockade. Genomic DNA from formalin-fixed paraffin-embedded (FFPE) tissue samples was used for tumor TCR sequencing.

The chain joins TRBV6-8 to TRBJ1-2, and TRBD1 may be the D gene, going by 5 matching bases. This sample comprised tumor tissue (inferred from file names), obtained from a patient given nivolumab and ipilimumab in sequence. This TCR was recovered from a human donor with melanoma. Here is the DNA: TGTGCCAGCAGCCCAAGGGACGGCAACTATGGCTACACCTTC. It specifies CASSPRDGNYGYTF.